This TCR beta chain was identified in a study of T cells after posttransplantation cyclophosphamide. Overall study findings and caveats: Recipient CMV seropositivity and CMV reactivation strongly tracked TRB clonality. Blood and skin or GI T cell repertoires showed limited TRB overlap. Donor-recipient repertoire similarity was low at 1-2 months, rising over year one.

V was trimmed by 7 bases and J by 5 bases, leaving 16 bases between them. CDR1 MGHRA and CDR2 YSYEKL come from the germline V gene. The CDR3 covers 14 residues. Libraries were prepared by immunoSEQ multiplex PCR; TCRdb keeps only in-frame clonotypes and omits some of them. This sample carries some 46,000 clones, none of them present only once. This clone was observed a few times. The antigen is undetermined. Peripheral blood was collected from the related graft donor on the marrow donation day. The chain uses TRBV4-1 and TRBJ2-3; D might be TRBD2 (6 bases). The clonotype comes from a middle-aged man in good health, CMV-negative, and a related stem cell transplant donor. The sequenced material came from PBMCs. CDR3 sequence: CASNPEGSEDTQYF. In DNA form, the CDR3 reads TGCGCCAGCAACCCGGAGGGCTCAGAAGATACGCAGTATTTT.